This T cell receptor beta chain was recovered during a study of CD8 T cells in ankylosing spondylitis. This clonotype was seen ten or more times. TCRdb reprocessed the 5' RACE reads with MiXCR, giving one entry per CDR3 protein. This table has around 140,000 distinct CDR3 sequences, around 10% appearing once. This CDR3 is 15 amino acids long. Germline V lookup: CDR1 SGHTA, CDR2 FQGNSA. Trimming took 3 bases from V and 9 from J; bases not matched to a gene: 9. The TCR comes from a female donor with ankylosing spondylitis or in good health (not recorded which). Sequenced input: blood, either unsorted or a sorted T cell fraction (not recorded which). The V gene is TRBV7-2, the J gene TRBJ2-1, with 9 bases matching TRBD2. For the CDR3, the DNA is TGTGCCAGCAGCTTTAGCGGGAGCTCTGGTCTTGAGCAGTTCTTC. It specifies CASSFSGSSGLEQFF.